What follows are 29 T cell receptor beta chains derived from one specimen sequenced in a study of T-cell memory formation after mild COVID-19. TCRdb passed the 5' RACE reads through MiXCR, listing each CDR3 protein once. The sample has fewer than 450,000 distinct CDR3 sequences; 20% to 25% are singletons. The sample consisted of PBMCs or a T cell subset sorted from them (not recorded which). The origin of the receptors is an adult woman who had mild COVID-19 (a few samples of this study predate the infection). Cell type and time point are not known.

The chain carries TRBV9 and TRBJ1-1, with D tentatively TRBD1 (6 bases). V was clipped by 0 bases and J by 11 bases, with 14 bases between them. Germline CDR1 and CDR2: SGDLS and YYNGEE. The CDR3 has 13 amino acids. The CDR3 region is CASSVGQGQGAFF. The CDR3 DNA is TGTGCCAGCAGCGTAGGTCAGGGCCAGGGGGCTTTCTTT. The variable domain in full, with the rest retrieved from reference TRBV9 and TRBJ1-1, is DSGVTQTPKHLITATGQRVTLRCSPRSGDLSVYWYQQSLDQGLQFLIQYYNGEERAKGNILERFSAQQFPDLHSELNLSSLELGDSALYFCASSVGQGQGAFFGQGTRLTVV.

The chain combines TRBV20-1 with TRBJ1-6; weak D call: TRBD1 (6 bases). Germline V gene lookup returns CDR1 DFQATT and CDR2 SNEGSKA (reference sequence). The CDR3 length is 13 residues. The germline V and J ends were trimmed by 6 bases and 10 bases, with 16 bases remaining between them. CDR3 nucleotides: TGCAGTGCCCTGGGGACATTCGAATCACCCCTCCACTTT. Its protein is CSALGTFESPLHF.

This clonotype appeared a few times. The chain joins TRBV5-1 to TRBJ1-1, with 9 bases fitting TRBD1. The length of the CDR3 is 18 residues. With V trimmed by 2 bases and J by 3 bases, 14 bases remained unmatched. Germline CDR1 SGHRS, CDR2 YFSETQ. CDR3 amino acids: CASSFRDRAPFGDTEAFF. The CDR3 bases are TGCGCCAGCAGCTTCCGGGACAGGGCCCCCTTTGGGGACACTGAAGCTTTCTTT. Full variable domain (outside the CDR3, taken from reference TRBV5-1 and TRBJ1-1): KAGVTQTPRYLIKTRGQQVTLSCSPISGHRSVSWYQQTPGQGLQFLFEYFSETQRNKGNFPGRFSGRQFSNSRSEMNVSTLELGDSALYLCASSFRDRAPFGDTEAFFGQGTRLTVV.

The J gene is TRBJ1-5, the V gene TRBV6-2 or TRBV6-3; unclear D gene. Germline V gene data show CDR1 as MNHEY and CDR2 as SVGEGT. The CDR3 has 15 amino acids. The germline V and J ends were trimmed by 6 bases and 0 bases, with 12 bases remaining between them. This chain's CDR3 is CASSYRLNSNQPQHF. The CDR3 region has the DNA TGTGCCAGCAGCTATCGACTGAATAGCAATCAGCCCCAGCATTTT.

The table lists this clonotype with a few counts. The chain employs TRBV7-2 and TRBJ1-1; a weak D match, TRBD1 (5 bases). This CDR3 comprises 16 residues. The V gene lost 3 bases and the J gene lost 1 base, with 15 bases spanning the gap. Germline V lookup: CDR1 SGHTA, CDR2 FQGNSA. The CDR3 loop reads CASSFGQGPPNTEAFF. CDR3 coding DNA: TGTGCCAGCAGCTTCGGGCAGGGTCCCCCGAACACTGAAGCTTTCTTT.

The chain uses TRBV24-1 and TRBJ1-2; D unresolved. This CDR3 contains 14 residues. V was clipped by 3 bases and J by 8 bases, with 15 bases between them. Germline V gene lookup returns CDR1 KGHDR and CDR2 SFDVKD. CDR3 loop: CATSDPWRGEGYTF. DNA for the CDR3: TGTGCCACCAGTGATCCTTGGCGGGGAGAGGGCTACACCTTC.

The CDR3 spells CASSPRGLAGGPGEQYF. The CDR3, as DNA: TGTGCCAGCAGCCCTAGGGGACTAGCGGGAGGGCCTGGCGAGCAGTACTTC. The chain has TRBV7-2 and TRBJ2-7; 16 positions match TRBD2. Germline CDR1 and CDR2: SGHTA and FQGNSA. Losses at the gene ends were 5 bases for V and 6 bases for J; bases not matched to a gene: 10. The CDR3 sequence is 17 residues long.

The chain recombines TRBV11-3 with TRBJ2-1; 14 positions match TRBD2. Germline V gene data show CDR1 as SGHNT and CDR2 as YENEEA. The CDR3 runs 16 residues. J lost 4 bases, V lost 4 bases, and 3 bases had no gene match. Written as DNA, the CDR3 is TGTGCCAGCAGCTCGGGACTAGCGGGAGTATACAATGAGCAGTTCTTC. It codes for CASSSGLAGVYNEQFF.

This clonotype was seen more than once but under ten times. This chain links TRBV5-8 with TRBJ1-2; 8 bases are a match to TRBD1. V shed 3 bases and J 7 bases; nucleotides not matched to a gene: 11. The CDR3 has 15 amino acids. CDR1 is SGHTS, CDR2 YDEGEE, per germline. CDR3 protein: CASSSPDRVVGGYTF. CDR3 DNA: TGTGCCAGCAGCTCACCGGACAGGGTAGTTGGTGGCTACACCTTC.

The rearrangement joins TRBV5-5 to TRBJ2-1, with TRBD2 identical over 15 bases. The germline gives CDR1 SGHKS, CDR2 YYEKEE (reference sequence). Trimming at V came to 4 bases and at J to 8 bases, leaving 7 bases not matched to a gene. The CDR3 is 16 residues long. DNA of the CDR3: TGTGCCAGCAGCACCAGGACTAGCGGGAGGGCGGATGAGCAGTTCTTC. Protein product: CASSTRTSGRADEQFF.

The CDR3 sequence is CASGDSPNPSTDTQYF. CDR3 DNA sequence: TGCGCCAGCGGGGATAGTCCCAACCCAAGCACAGATACGCAGTATTTT. The chain joins TRBV10-2 to TRBJ2-3; no clear D gene. This CDR3 is built from 16 residues. CDR1 and CDR2 from the germline V gene are WSHSY and SAAADI. Trimming took off 8 bases at V and 0 bases at J, with 18 bases between the two ends.

This clonotype turned up a few times. This rearrangement joins TRBV2 to TRBJ1-1; possibly TRBD1 for D (6 bases). Germline CDR1 and CDR2: SNHLY and FYNNEI. V lost 5 bases to trimming and J lost 8 bases, with 15 bases between them. The CDR3 contains 13 residues. The CDR3 region is CASSRGGSGEAFF. CDR3 DNA sequence: TGTGCCAGCAGTCGAGGGGGGTCGGGAGAAGCTTTCTTT.

This chain joins TRBV10-3 and TRBJ1-5; D may be TRBD1 (5 bases). The CDR3 totals 14 residues. Germline V lookup: CDR1 ENHRY, CDR2 SYGVKD. V dropped 2 bases and J dropped 7 bases, with 12 bases sitting between them. The CDR3: CAISEAGREQPQHF. In DNA form, the CDR3 reads TGTGCCATCAGTGAGGCGGGGCGCGAACAGCCCCAGCATTTT.

The V and J genes are TRBV7-9 and TRBJ2-1; either TRBD1 or TRBD2 may fit D (6 bases each). This CDR3 spans 15 amino acids. Trimming took off 5 bases at V and 6 bases at J, with 17 bases between the two ends. Germline assignment: CDR1 SEHNR and CDR2 FQNEAQ (reference sequence). CDR3 nucleotides: TGTGCCAGCAGCGCCCCTGGGGGGCTGCCCAATGAGCAGTTCTTC. Translating it yields CASSAPGGLPNEQFF.

The CDR3, as DNA: TGTGCCAGCAGTTTTGTCGACAGTACCTACGAGCAGTACTTC. Translation: CASSFVDSTYEQYF. V usage is TRBV7-9 and J usage is TRBJ2-7; TRBD1 might be the D (5 bases). Looked up from germline, CDR1 is SEHNR and CDR2 is FQNEAQ (reference sequence). The CDR3 has 14 residues. V gave up 6 bases and J gave up 2 bases, with 14 bases separating them.

This clonotype was counted at least ten times. The chain carries TRBV7-9 and TRBJ2-3; weak D call: TRBD1 (6 bases). V lost 0 bases and J lost 3, with 7 bases in between. This CDR3 has 14 residues. CDR1 and CDR2 from the germline V gene are SEHNR and FQNEAQ (reference sequence). The DNA for the CDR3 is TGTGCCAGCAGCTTAGCTACAGGGACAGATACGCAGTATTTT. Translated, it gives CASSLATGTDTQYF.

This sequence joins TRBV3-1 and TRBJ2-1, with TRBD2 matching 11 bases. Per the germline V gene, CDR1 is LGHDT and CDR2 is YNNKEL (reference sequence). V shed 0 bases and J 15 bases; nucleotides not matched to a gene: 7. CDR3 length: 14 amino acids. The CDR3 sequence is CASSQDELAGEVFF. The CDR3 nucleotides are TGTGCCAGCAGCCAAGATGAACTAGCGGGAGAGGTGTTCTTC.

This clonotype was detected ten times or more. CDR3 amino acids: CASSLQGRDSPLHF. CDR3 nucleotides: TGCGCCAGCAGCTTACAGGGAAGGGACTCACCCCTCCACTTT. The chain links TRBV5-1 to TRBJ1-6, with D possibly matching TRBD1 (6 bases). The CDR3 sequence is 14 residues long. CDR1 and CDR2 from the germline V gene are SGHRS and YFSETQ. V was pared by 2 bases and J by 10 bases, with 13 bases between.

This chain joins TRBV18 and TRBJ1-2; D uncertain. The V gene lost 3 bases and the J gene lost 5 bases, with 10 bases spanning the gap. The CDR3 sequence is 13 residues long. Germline-derived CDR1 and CDR2 are KGHSH and LQKENI. CDR3 in DNA: TGTGCCAGCTCACCCGCATCTCTGTATGGCTACACCTTC. It translates to CASSPASLYGYTF.

The chain joins TRBV7-9 to TRBJ2-5, with D unclear. This CDR3 region has 14 residues. The germline V gene encodes CDR1 SEHNR and CDR2 FQNEAQ (reference sequence). The V end lost 1 base, the J end lost 5 bases, and 11 bases lay between the germline ends. The CDR3 here is CASSLVVVLETQYF. CDR3 DNA: TGTGCCAGCAGCTTAGTTGTCGTATTGGAGACCCAGTACTTC.

This clonotype has at least ten counts. This rearrangement joins TRBV29-1 to TRBJ2-2; perhaps TRBD2 as D (5 bases). Trimming left V 4 bases short and J 4 bases short, with 16 bases between. Germline-derived CDR1 and CDR2 are SQVTM and ANQGSEA. There are 15 residues in the CDR3. The CDR3 DNA reads as TGCAGCGTTGGTTCCGGGCGGAGGACCACCGGGGAGCTGTTTTTT. As protein: CSVGSGRRTTGELFF.

This chain uses TRBV20-1 with TRBJ2-1; weak D call: TRBD1 (6 bases). The CDR3 contains 16 residues. The V end was cut by 0 bases, the J end by 2 bases, with 14 bases between. Germline assignment: CDR1 DFQATT and CDR2 SNEGSKA (reference sequence). For the CDR3, the DNA is TGCAGTGCTAGAGATCCTAGGGGGATCACCTACAATGAGCAGTTCTTC. It is translated as CSARDPRGITYNEQFF.

This chain links TRBV27 with TRBJ2-3; 8 bases line up with TRBD2. The CDR3 is 16 residues long. The V and J ends lost 7 bases and 0 bases, in that order; junction bases with no gene match: 9. Germline V gene data show CDR1 as MNHEY and CDR2 as SMNVEV (reference sequence). CDR3: CASTRGTRLSTDTQYF. As DNA, the CDR3 is TGTGCCAGCACCAGAGGGACTAGACTGAGCACAGATACGCAGTATTTT.

The chain employs TRBV11-2 and TRBJ1-1; the D gene is possibly TRBD1 (6 bases). This CDR3 region has 13 residues. Trimming left V 8 bases short and J 0 bases short, with 10 bases between. Per germline, CDR1 SGHAT and CDR2 FQNNGV. The DNA for the CDR3 is TGTGCCAGCGGGCAGGGGATGAACACTGAAGCTTTCTTT. Translating it yields CASGQGMNTEAFF.

This clonotype was seen once. The chain joins TRBV20-1 to TRBJ1-3; TRBD1 is a possible D gene (5 bases). This CDR3 is 16 amino acids long. The germline V gene has CDR1 DFQATT and CDR2 SNEGSKA (reference sequence). The ends were cut back, 0 bases at V and 0 bases at J, with 12 bases in the middle. CDR3 DNA: TGCAGTGCTAGAGATAGGGGCCCCCGCTCTGGAAACACCATATATTTT. As protein: CSARDRGPRSGNTIYF.

The sample holds a few counts of this clonotype. The chain combines TRBV4-1 with TRBJ2-4; D is unresolved. Deletions cut 2 bases from V and 0 bases from J, with 5 bases between. Germline V gene lookup returns CDR1 MGHRA and CDR2 YSYEKL. CDR3 length equals 14 residues. The CDR3 loop is CASSQPVAKNIQYF. CDR3 in DNA: TGCGCCAGCAGCCAACCAGTAGCCAAAAACATTCAGTACTTC.

This sequence joins TRBV20-1 and TRBJ1-6; a possible D gene is TRBD1 (6 bases). Germline CDR1 and CDR2: DFQATT and SNEGSKA (reference sequence). This CDR3 is built from 14 residues. The ends were cut back, 1 base at V and 9 bases at J, with 13 bases in the middle. As DNA, the CDR3 is TGCAGTGCTAGAGCCCACAGGGACGGTTCACCCCTCCACTTT. Translating gives CSARAHRDGSPLHF.

The table lists this clonotype with a count of one. The chain combines TRBV6-2 or TRBV6-3 with TRBJ2-2; D is ambiguous. Between the trimmed V and J ends, which lost 4 bases and 1 base, there was a span of 7 bases. CDR1 and CDR2 from the germline V gene are MNHEY and SVGEGT. The CDR3 runs to 14 residues. The CDR3 DNA sequence: TGTGCCAGCAGTTGGGCAGAGAACACCGGGGAGCTGTTTTTT. Amino acids: CASSWAENTGELFF.

This chain connects TRBV4-1 to TRBJ2-3; the D gene is possibly TRBD1 (6 bases). CDR3 length: 16 residues. Trimming removed 4 bases from V and 2 bases from J, with 16 bases in between. Germline loops: CDR1 MGHRA, CDR2 YSYEKL. This CDR3 is CASSRGDRTNTDTQYF. CDR3 DNA: TGCGCCAGCAGCCGAGGAGACAGGACGAACACAGATACGCAGTATTTT.